This TCR beta chain is from a study of memory CD4+ T cells and cytomegalovirus serostatus (dated by TCRdb to about 2019). Study-level background: The cohort included around 33 healthy adults from Belgium, of whom 9 were CMV seropositive and approximately 25 were CMV seronegative. To replicate a published TCR-based CMV serostatus classifier, the study sequenced CD4+ memory TCRbeta repertoires from a Belgian cohort whose cytomegalovirus serostatus was known.

Genomic DNA was extracted from sorted cells with the Quick-DNA Microprep Kit. Amplification of TCRbeta DNA was done with the immunoSEQ hsTCRbeta kit, following the protocol from the manufacturer. TCRbeta libraries were sequenced on an Illumina MiSeq instrument. On the study's bioinformatics: Removing out-of-frame sequences left approximately 2,000,000 distinct TCRbeta sequences, an average of approximately 61,000 per individual. Each individual was scored according to the count of around 160 previously reported CMV-associated TCRbeta sequences and the total productive distinct TCRbeta count. A beta-binomial model was reimplemented in Python, and random forests from scikit-learn, run with default parameters, were trained on data from the US cohort. Classifier performance on the Belgian cohort was summarized as median AUC with percentile confidence intervals calculated over 10,000 bootstrap iterations. The clones in this table, taken by TCRdb from immuneACCESS, are in-frame only. Not every clone is retained; where verified, under half of the shortfall comes from an unresolved V gene, and the cause of the rest is unknown. V, J and clone size are those of that table, while D and trimming were read from the DNA. For this sample the table gives 50,000 to 60,000 clones, of which approximately 80% were detected only once. 0.55% to 0.7% of the sample belongs to the ten largest clones.

A FACSAria II was used to sort memory CD4+ T cells, defined as single viable CD3+CD4+CD8-CD45RO+ cells. To determine CMV serostatus, a Roche Elecsys assay was used that detects serum IgG against CMV pp150, pp28, p38 and p52. After the samples were thawed, total CD4+ T cells were enriched through positive selection using CD4 magnetic microbeads. Samples originated from another study that specifically interrogated the CD4+ T cell memory repertoire. Peripheral blood mononuclear cells were isolated and cryopreserved according to standard operating procedures, and serum was kept at -80 degrees C. The staining relied on CD3-PerCP (BW264/56), CD4-APC (RPA-T4), CD45RO-PE (UCHT1) and CD8-Pacific Orange (3B5) antibodies, and Sytox blue was used to exclude non-viable cells. With respect to this clone: What this receptor recognizes is not known. No much larger clone exists at a distance of one base, and base qualities are not known.

The germline ends are 3 bases apart after V is trimmed by 3 bases and J by 4 bases. From its cysteine to its phenylalanine, the CDR3 spans 11 amino acids. The sequence is cut down to CDR3 DNA, 33 bases in frame from base 1. CDR1 MNHEY and CDR2 SMNVEV were looked up in the germline V gene (reference sequence). General conclusions and limits of the study: Only CD4+CD45RO+ memory cells were sequenced, unlike the original study, which covered naive and memory CD4+ and CD8+ populations. For predicting CMV serostatus, the median bootstrapped AUC was about 0.95 using the original framework and 0.91 using a US-trained random forest. Results were interpreted as suggesting that the CMV-associated TCR signature is largely present in the CD4+ memory repertoire. Among the 160 or so previously reported CMV-associated TCRbeta sequences, approximately 67 showed up in the CD4+ memory repertoires, with each one found in between one and five individuals. On the Belgian cohort, the classifier built on the original framework reached a median bootstrapped AUC of about 0.95, with a 95% CI of 0.76-1.00.

This clonotype was obtained from an adult in good health and CMV-seronegative. Sequenced: memory CD4+ T cells from blood. Recombination joined TRBV27 with TRBJ2-5; the D gene cannot be named for sure. The CDR3 sequence is CASSLVETQYF. The DNA is as follows: TGTGCCAGCAGTTTGGTAGAGACCCAGTACTTC.